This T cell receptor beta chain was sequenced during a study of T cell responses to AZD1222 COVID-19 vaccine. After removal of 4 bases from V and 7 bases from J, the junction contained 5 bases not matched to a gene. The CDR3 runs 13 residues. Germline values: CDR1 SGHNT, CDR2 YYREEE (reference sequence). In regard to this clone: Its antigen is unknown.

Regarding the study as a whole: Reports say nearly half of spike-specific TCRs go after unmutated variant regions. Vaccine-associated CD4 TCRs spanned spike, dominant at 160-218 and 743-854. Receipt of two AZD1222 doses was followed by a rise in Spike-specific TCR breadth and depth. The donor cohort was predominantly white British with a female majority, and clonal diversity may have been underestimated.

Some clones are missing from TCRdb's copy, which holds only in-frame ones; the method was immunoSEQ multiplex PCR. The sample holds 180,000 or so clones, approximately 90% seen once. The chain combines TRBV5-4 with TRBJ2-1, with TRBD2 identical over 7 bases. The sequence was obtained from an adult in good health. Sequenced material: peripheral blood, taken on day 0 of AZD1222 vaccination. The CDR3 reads CASSRREGNEQFF. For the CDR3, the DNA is TGTGCCAGCAGCCGGAGGGAGGGGAATGAGCAGTTCTTC.